This is a list of T cell receptor beta chains from one sample in a study of cytomegalovirus exposure and HLA in healthy donors. Method: immunoSEQ multiplex PCR; TCRdb's copy keeps in-frame clones and lacks some. Of 90,000 to 120,000 clones detected, around 73% appear once; the ten largest clones hold 7.8%. The sequenced material came from PBMCs. These receptors came from a man under 40 in good health and CMV-seronegative. Both conserved end residues are part of each CDR3. The D gene is left open where the match is weak. Clone size, where shown, is once, few, many, or a class for clones that have expanded.

V gene	D gene	clone size	J gene	CDR3 DNA	CDR3 protein
TRBV19	TRBD2	NA	TRBJ2-1	TGTGCCAGTAGCGGACTAGCGGGAGAGAGCTCCTACAATGAGCAGTTCTTC	CASSGLAGESSYNEQFF
TRBV30	NA	NA	TRBJ2-2	TGTGCCTCCAGGGTGGTGGTGAACACCGGGGAGCTGTTTTTT	CASRVVVNTGELFF
TRBV5-1	TRBD2	NA	TRBJ2-5	TGCGCCAGCAGCAGAGTTAGCGGGCAAGAGACCCAGTACTTC	CASSRVSGQETQYF
TRBV18	NA	NA	TRBJ1-5	TGTGCCAGCTCACAACAGAGTAATCAGCCCCAGCATTTT	CASSQQSNQPQHF
TRBV19	TRBD1	NA	TRBJ1-5	TGTGCCAGTAGTATAGGGACAGGGGGGGATCAGCCCCAGCATTTT	CASSIGTGGDQPQHF
TRBV10-1	NA	once	TRBJ2-1	TGCGCCAGCAGTCCGACTTTGTACAATGAGCAGTTCTTC	CASSPTLYNEQFF
TRBV5-4	TRBD1	NA	TRBJ2-2	TGTGCCAGCAGCTTTGGACAGGGGTCGAACGGGGAGCTGTTTTTT	CASSFGQGSNGELFF
TRBV28	TRBD1	NA	TRBJ2-7	TGTGCCAGCAGGTCCGGGACAGAGGTTGGGGACTTC	CASRSGTEVGDF
TRBV7-3	TRBD2	NA	TRBJ2-1	TGTGCCAGCAGCCCGACTAGCGGGGGATCCTACAATGAGCAGTTCTTC	CASSPTSGGSYNEQFF
TRBV6-5	NA	few	TRBJ2-3	TGTGCCAGCAGCCGCCTAGGGGATAACACAGATACGCAGTATTTT	CASSRLGDNTDTQYF
TRBV18	NA	NA	TRBJ1-5	TGTGCCAGCTCACCTGTCGGGGGTGGCAATCAGCCCCAGCATTTT	CASSPVGGGNQPQHF
TRBV9	TRBD2	NA	TRBJ2-3	TGTGCCAGCAGCCCCCCATGGGGCGGGGGAGGGGCAGATACGCAGTATTTT	CASSPPWGGGGADTQYF
TRBV9	TRBD1	NA	TRBJ2-7	TGTGCCAGCAGCGTAACCGGACAGGGCTACGAGCAGTACTTC	CASSVTGQGYEQYF
TRBV6-5	NA	NA	TRBJ1-2	TGTGCCAGCAACCCCGGGGGAGGTCTTAGCTATGGCTACACCTTC	CASNPGGGLSYGYTF
TRBV2	NA	NA	TRBJ1-5	TGTGCCAGCAAGAGCGGCAATCAGCCCCAGCATTTT	CASKSGNQPQHF
TRBV30	NA	NA	TRBJ1-6	TGTGCCTGGAGTGGCCTGGGGGGAGGGAGTTCACCCCTCCACTTT	CAWSGLGGGSSPLHF
TRBV11-2	TRBD2	NA	TRBJ2-5	TGTGCCAGCAGCTGGGGGACTAGCGCCTCCATGGCCCAGTACTTC	CASSWGTSASMAQYF
TRBV7-9	NA	NA	TRBJ1-2	TGTGCCAGCAGCTTAGGACAGGTTGGAGGCTACACCTTC	CASSLGQVGGYTF
TRBV6-6	NA	few	TRBJ2-7	TGTGCCAGCAGTTTCTCCTCAGGGGAGTCGGCCTACGAGCAGTACTTC	CASSFSSGESAYEQYF
TRBV4-2	TRBD1	NA	TRBJ2-7	TGTGCCAGCAGCCATCATTCCGGGGACAGGGGCTACGAGCAGTACTTC	CASSHHSGDRGYEQYF
TRBV29-1	NA	NA	TRBJ2-7	TGCAGCGCCAGGGCGACCTACGAGCAGTACTTC	CSARATYEQYF
TRBV30	NA	NA	TRBJ2-2	TGTGCCTGGACCCCCCAGCGTAGCACCGGGGAGCTGTTTTTT	CAWTPQRSTGELFF
TRBV5-1	TRBD1	once	TRBJ1-3	TGCGCCAGCAGCCCGGGACAGATGTTAGGAAACACCATATATTTT	CASSPGQMLGNTIYF
TRBV15	NA	NA	TRBJ1-2	TGTGCCACCAGCAGAGATCGTCAGGGCGGCTACACCTTC	CATSRDRQGGYTF
TRBV9	TRBD1	NA	TRBJ1-1	TGTGCCAGCAGCGTGGGGACAGCCTACACTGAAGCTTTCTTT	CASSVGTAYTEAFF
TRBV15	TRBD2	NA	TRBJ2-1	TGTGCCACCAGCAGAGATCGGCTAGCGGGGGGGACCTACAATGAGCAGTTCTTC	CATSRDRLAGGTYNEQFF
TRBV7-2	NA	NA	TRBJ2-7	TGTGCCAGCAGCTTACACTCCTACGAGCAGTACTTC	CASSLHSYEQYF
TRBV19	TRBD1	NA	TRBJ2-3	TGTGCCAGTAGTATAGCGGGGACAGGGGGAGATACGCAGTATTTT	CASSIAGTGGDTQYF
TRBV4-1	TRBD2	NA	TRBJ2-4	TGCGCCAGCAGCCAAGAAGGACTAGCGGGAGATGTTTCCAAAAACATTCAGTACTTC	CASSQEGLAGDVSKNIQYF
TRBV28	NA	NA	TRBJ1-4	TGTGCCAGCAGTTTGTATAGGGGAGGGGAAAAACTGTTTTTT	CASSLYRGGEKLFF
TRBV5-1	TRBD2	NA	TRBJ2-2	TGCGCCAGCAGCCGACTAGCGGGGGACACCGGGGAGCTGTTTTTT	CASSRLAGDTGELFF
TRBV7-2	TRBD2	NA	TRBJ2-7	TGTGCCAGCGGTCCGGGGACTAGCGGGAGACGAATTTCCTACGAGCAGTACTTC	CASGPGTSGRRISYEQYF
TRBV6-5	NA	NA	TRBJ1-1	TGTGCCAGCAGTCCCCGGGAGGGCACTGAAGCTTTCTTT	CASSPREGTEAFF
TRBV7-6	NA	few	TRBJ2-7	TGTGCCAGCAGCTTAGCGCGGGGCAGGGTATACGAGCAGTACTTC	CASSLARGRVYEQYF
TRBV19	NA	NA	TRBJ1-1	TGTGCCAGTAGTATAGACTACCTTAACACTGAAGCTTTCTTT	CASSIDYLNTEAFF
TRBV25-1	TRBD1	few	TRBJ2-3	TGTGCCAGCAGTGAATATGGGACAGGGGTTAGGACAGATACGCAGTATTTT	CASSEYGTGVRTDTQYF
TRBV9	TRBD1	NA	TRBJ1-3	TGTGCCAGCAGCGTAGCGGGAACAGGGGGACCCGGAAACACCATATATTTT	CASSVAGTGGPGNTIYF
TRBV5-6	TRBD1	NA	TRBJ1-4	TGTGCCAGCAGCTCACAGGGGATGACTAATGAAAAACTGTTTTTT	CASSSQGMTNEKLFF
TRBV2	NA	NA	TRBJ2-2	TGTGCCAGCATGCCGGGACAGAACACCGGGGAGCTGTTTTTT	CASMPGQNTGELFF
TRBV27	TRBD1	NA	TRBJ2-7	TGTGCCAGCCATCCATCGCCCCGGGACAGGGGGCGTTACGAGCAGTACTTC	CASHPSPRDRGRYEQYF